These 27 T cell receptor beta chains were sequenced from one sample in a study of T cell responses to AZD1222 COVID-19 vaccine. Here immunoSEQ multiplex PCR was the method, and the copy in TCRdb shows in-frame clones only, minus some. The top ten hold under 20% of the sample, which has some 140,000 clones, 90% seen once. This specimen was peripheral blood, taken on day 0 of AZD1222 vaccination. The receptors shown here come from an adult in good health.

The genes are TRBV7-9 and TRBJ2-2; TRBD1 might be the D (6 bases). The germline V gene encodes CDR1 SEHNR and CDR2 FQNEAQ (reference sequence). Trimming took off 3 bases at V and 3 bases at J, with 14 bases between the two ends. The CDR3 covers 16 residues. The CDR3 is CASSFQGHSYTGELFF. Written as DNA, the CDR3 is TGTGCCAGCAGCTTTCAGGGACACAGTTACACCGGGGAGCTGTTTTTT.

The J gene is TRBJ2-7, the V gene TRBV28; 8 bases agree with TRBD1. The ends lost 5 bases at V and 7 bases at J; junction bases unmatched: 10. CDR1 MDHEN and CDR2 SYDVKM come from the germline V gene. The CDR3 contains 14 residues. The CDR3 region has the DNA TGTGCCAGCAGTCACAAAAACGGACAGGGTGAGCAGTACTTC. Encoded protein: CASSHKNGQGEQYF.

The J gene is TRBJ2-1, the V gene TRBV7-9; D may be TRBD1 or TRBD2 (5 bases each). The CDR3 loop spans 17 amino acids. V lost 5 bases, J lost 0 bases, and 17 bases lay in between. Germline CDR1 reads SEHNR; CDR2 reads FQNEAQ (reference sequence). The CDR3 nucleotides read TGTGCCAGCAGCCCGGGGCCGAGTATGAGCTCCTACAATGAGCAGTTCTTC. Its translation is CASSPGPSMSSYNEQFF.

The genes are TRBV24-1 and TRBJ2-7; possibly TRBD1 for D (5 bases). This CDR3 has 14 amino acids. Germline-derived CDR1 and CDR2 are KGHDR and SFDVKD. Trimming cost V 4 bases and J 2 bases, with 11 bases left between them. DNA of the CDR3: TGTGCCACCAGTGAACTCAGGGCCCCCTACGAGCAGTACTTC. It is translated as CATSELRAPYEQYF.

The J gene is TRBJ1-1, the V gene TRBV7-8; a possible D gene is TRBD1 (6 bases). This CDR3 is built from 17 residues. Germline lookup yields CDR1 SGHVS and CDR2 FQNEAQ. V was clipped by 0 bases and J by 5 bases, with 19 bases between them. This CDR3 reads CASSLAIYQGRATEAFF. CDR3 coding DNA: TGTGCCAGCAGCTTAGCGATCTATCAGGGGCGGGCGACTGAAGCTTTCTTT.

The chain joins TRBV7-2 to TRBJ2-7, with TRBD2 as a possible D gene (6 bases). CDR3 length equals 16 residues. The germline gives CDR1 SGHTA, CDR2 FQGNSA. Trimming stripped 4 bases from V and 0 bases from J, with 16 bases between. This CDR3 is CASSSGVGTFSYEQYF. CDR3 DNA sequence: TGTGCCAGCAGCTCTGGAGTTGGGACTTTCTCCTACGAGCAGTACTTC.

The chain recombines TRBV30 with TRBJ1-5; TRBD1 matches 7 bases. Trimming cost V 1 base and J 7 bases; bases outside gene matches: 4. Germline assignment: CDR1 GTSNPN and CDR2 SVGIG (reference sequence). The CDR3 length is 13 residues. The CDR3 DNA reads TGTGCCTGGAGTGCAGGGGGGGACCAGCCCCAGCATTTT. Amino acid sequence: CAWSAGGDQPQHF.

This chain joins TRBV12-3 or TRBV12-4 and TRBJ1-1; TRBD1 might be the D (6 bases). The ends were cut back, 11 bases at V and 0 bases at J, with 13 bases in the middle. The CDR3 has 13 amino acids. The CDR3 is CACGGGVNTEAFF. The CDR3 DNA is TGTGCCTGCGGCGGGGGCGTGAACACTGAAGCTTTCTTT.

The V and J genes are TRBV4-2 and TRBJ2-3, with 9 bases identical to TRBD2. The V gene end was trimmed by 4 bases and the J gene end by 1 base; junction bases not matched to a gene: 9. In germline, CDR1 is LGHNA, CDR2 YNFKEQ. The CDR3 runs 17 residues. The CDR3: CASSPNGGRGGTDTQYF. The CDR3 coding sequence is TGTGCCAGCAGCCCCAACGGCGGGAGGGGTGGCACAGATACGCAGTATTTT.

The chain links TRBV15 to TRBJ1-5; possibly TRBD1 for D (6 bases). This CDR3 spans 14 amino acids. Deletions cut 0 bases from V and 4 bases from J, with 7 bases between. From germline, CDR1 is LNHNV and CDR2 YYDKDF (reference sequence). CDR3 amino acids: CATSREGGNQPQHF. The CDR3 nucleotides read TGTGCCACCAGCAGAGAAGGGGGGAATCAGCCCCAGCATTTT.

This clone has only one observation. V usage is TRBV14 and J usage is TRBJ1-1; D is undetermined. This CDR3 is 19 amino acids long. From germline, CDR1 is SGHDN and CDR2 FVKESK. Trimming shortened V by 0 bases and J by 1 base, and 21 bases separated the two germline ends. The CDR3: CASSQDWVSAGRENTEAFF. CDR3 nucleotides: TGTGCCAGCAGCCAAGATTGGGTCTCGGCGGGGAGGGAGAACACTGAAGCTTTCTTT.

V and J are TRBV27 and TRBJ2-6; no firm D call. V lost 5 bases and J lost 1, with 3 bases in between. The CDR3 runs 13 residues. Germline loops: CDR1 MNHEY, CDR2 SMNVEV (reference sequence). The CDR3 nucleotides are TGTGCCAGCAGTAGGTCTGGGGCCAACGTCCTGACTTTC. The encoded protein is CASSRSGANVLTF.

This chain connects TRBV7-2 to TRBJ2-1; D tentatively reads TRBD1 or TRBD2 (5 bases each). V was cut by 2 bases and J by 0 bases, with 8 bases left in between. CDR1 is SGHTA and CDR2 is FQGNSA in the germline V gene. The CDR3 sequence is 15 residues long. CDR3 in DNA: TGTGCCAGCAGCTTATCGGGGACCTCCTACAATGAGCAGTTCTTC. Its protein is CASSLSGTSYNEQFF.

This clone was observed a single time. The J gene is TRBJ1-2, the V gene TRBV9, with D possibly TRBD1 on 6 matching bases. This CDR3 spans 15 amino acids. In germline, CDR1 is SGDLS, CDR2 YYNGEE. V was cut by 3 bases and J by 5 bases, with 17 bases left in between. The CDR3 loop is CASSAPRGRSYGYTF. For the CDR3, the DNA is TGTGCCAGCAGCGCGCCGAGGGGGAGGAGTTATGGCTACACCTTC.

This clone appeared once. The chain employs TRBV29-1 and TRBJ2-2; 9 nucleotides line up with TRBD1. Germline V CDR1 and CDR2: SQVTM, ANQGSEA. V shed 7 bases and J 0 bases; nucleotides not matched to a gene: 12. This CDR3 contains 17 residues. In DNA, the CDR3 is TGCAGCGCTCCGGGACAGGGTTCATCATCGAACACCGGGGAGCTGTTTTTT. Amino acids: CSAPGQGSSSNTGELFF.

The rearrangement uses TRBV19 and TRBJ2-2; D is possibly TRBD2 (6 bases). Germline lookup yields CDR1 LNHDA and CDR2 SQIVND (reference sequence). Trimming stripped 7 bases from V and 6 bases from J, with 15 bases between. CDR3 length equals 14 residues. The CDR3 nucleotides read TGTGCCAGTACCCCGGGAGACTGGCCCGGGGAGCTGTTTTTT. Translation: CASTPGDWPGELFF.

The chain links TRBV21-1 to TRBJ2-7; TRBD2 is the table's D call and was not checked against the DNA. TRBV21-1 is noted as a pseudogene. This CDR3 has 18 residues. CDR3 residues: CASSNVDPGPGGNYEQYF. CDR3 sequence (DNA): TGTGCCAGCAGCAACGTGGACCCGGGCCCGGGAGGGAACTACGAGCAGTACTTC.

The chain has TRBV5-1 and TRBJ1-1, with a weak D call TRBD1 (6 bases). This CDR3 contains 13 residues. Trimming removed 2 bases at V and 7 bases at J, with 12 bases between. Germline-derived CDR1 and CDR2 are SGHRS and YFSETQ. The CDR3 reads CASSLVGRGEAFF. The CDR3 region has the DNA TGCGCCAGCAGCTTAGTAGGCAGGGGTGAAGCTTTCTTT.

This sequence joins TRBV10-1 and TRBJ2-1; a possible D gene is TRBD2 (5 bases). Germline V lookup: CDR1 WNHNN, CDR2 SYGVQD (reference sequence). This CDR3 has 14 residues. V dropped 6 bases and J dropped 7 bases, with 16 bases sitting between them. The CDR3 region is CASSPLGRGNEQFF. DNA for the CDR3: TGCGCCAGCAGCCCCTTGGGGAGAGGGAATGAGCAGTTCTTC.

The rearrangement joins TRBV5-1 to TRBJ2-5, with 8 nucleotides matching TRBD2. Germline CDR1 is SGHRS and CDR2 is YFSETQ. This CDR3 has 16 amino acids. V shed 0 bases, J shed 3 bases, and the junction held 7 bases outside the gene matches. The CDR3 bases are TGCGCCAGCAGCTTGGCCTTGGTAGCGGGAAAAGAGACCCAGTACTTC. Translation gives CASSLALVAGKETQYF.

This CDR3 is CASSFQEYSNQPQHF. The CDR3 region has the DNA TGTGCCAGCAGTTTCCAGGAGTATAGCAATCAGCCCCAGCATTTT. The V gene is TRBV6-2 or TRBV6-3, the J gene TRBJ1-5; D is uncertain. This CDR3 has 15 amino acids. The germline V gene has CDR1 MNHEY and CDR2 SVGEGT. V was shortened by 4 bases and J by 0 bases, with 10 bases between the two germline ends.

The chain joins TRBV28 to TRBJ2-3; 7 bases map to TRBD2. V gave up 7 bases and J gave up 3 bases; unmatched junction bases: 7. From germline, CDR1 is MDHEN and CDR2 SYDVKM. This CDR3 region has 14 residues. The CDR3 loop is CASTRAGGTDTQYF. The CDR3 DNA follows: TGTGCCAGCACACGGGCCGGGGGGACAGATACGCAGTATTTT.

V usage is TRBV1 and J usage is TRBJ1-5. TRBV1 is listed as a pseudogene. CDR3 length equals 14 residues. The CDR3 reads CTSSQGTRGQPQHF. CDR3 sequence (DNA): TGCACCAGCAGCCAAGGTACGAGGGGTCAGCCCCAGCATTTT.

The V call is TRBV5-1, the J call TRBJ2-6, with D tentatively TRBD2 (7 bases). CDR3 length: 17 residues. Germline CDR1 is SGHRS and CDR2 is YFSETQ. The V end was cut by 3 bases, the J end by 0 bases, with 13 bases between. The CDR3 DNA follows: TGCGCCAGCAGCTGGGGGGGCAAGAACTCTGGGGCCAACGTCCTGACTTTC. Protein product: CASSWGGKNSGANVLTF.

This clone was detected once. This CDR3 is CASTGTGSPEAFF. In DNA form, the CDR3 reads TGTGCCAGCACCGGGACAGGGAGCCCCGAAGCTTTCTTT. The rearrangement joins TRBV6-5 to TRBJ1-1; 9 nucleotides align to TRBD1. J gave up 8 bases and V 7 bases, and 8 bases lay outside the gene matches. CDR1 MNHEY and CDR2 SVGAGI come from the germline V gene. The CDR3 runs 13 residues.

V and J are TRBV4-1 and TRBJ1-1; perhaps TRBD1 as D (5 bases). Germline CDR1 is MGHRA and CDR2 is YSYEKL. This CDR3 is built from 14 residues. V was cut by 4 bases and J by 1 base, with 10 bases left in between. Here the CDR3 DNA reads TGCGCCAGCAGCCCTCTCGACAGGAACACTGAAGCTTTCTTT. This translates into CASSPLDRNTEAFF.

The genes are TRBV5-1 and TRBJ2-7; TRBD2 aligns across 15 bases. V shed 4 bases and J 2 bases; nucleotides not matched to a gene: 10. CDR3 length: 18 amino acids. Per the germline V gene, CDR1 is SGHRS and CDR2 is YFSETQ. This chain's CDR3 is CASSRRTSGGAHPYEQYF. DNA for the CDR3: TGCGCCAGCAGCCGAAGGACTAGCGGGGGGGCCCACCCCTACGAGCAGTACTTC.